The source of this TCR beta chain is a study of T cell responses to AZD1222 COVID-19 vaccine. The study's findings and limits: Unmutated regions of variants are reportedly targeted by nearly half of spike-specific TCRs. Spike-specific TCR depth and breadth grew after two AZD1222 doses. With dominance at 160-218 and 743-854, vaccine-associated CD4 TCRs spanned spike.

A remark on this clone: Its antigen is as yet unknown.

This CDR3 is built from 13 residues. The V and J ends lost 4 bases and 4 bases respectively, with 6 bases between them. CDR1 is KGHDR and CDR2 is SFDVKD in the germline V gene. The method was immunoSEQ multiplex PCR; TCRdb's version includes in-frame clones alone and lacks a portion of them. The sample consists of fewer than 100,000 clones, roughly nine tenths of them appearing once. Pooled samples include second doses given at about 4 or 12 weeks. This material consisted of peripheral blood, taken 28 days after the second AZD1222 dose. The receptor was isolated from an adult who received the AZD1222 COVID-19 vaccine. The rearrangement links TRBV24-1 to TRBJ1-4; D unresolved. In nucleotides, the CDR3 is TGTGCCACCAGTGACCAGCTTAATGAAAAACTGTTTTTT. It translates to CATSDQLNEKLFF.